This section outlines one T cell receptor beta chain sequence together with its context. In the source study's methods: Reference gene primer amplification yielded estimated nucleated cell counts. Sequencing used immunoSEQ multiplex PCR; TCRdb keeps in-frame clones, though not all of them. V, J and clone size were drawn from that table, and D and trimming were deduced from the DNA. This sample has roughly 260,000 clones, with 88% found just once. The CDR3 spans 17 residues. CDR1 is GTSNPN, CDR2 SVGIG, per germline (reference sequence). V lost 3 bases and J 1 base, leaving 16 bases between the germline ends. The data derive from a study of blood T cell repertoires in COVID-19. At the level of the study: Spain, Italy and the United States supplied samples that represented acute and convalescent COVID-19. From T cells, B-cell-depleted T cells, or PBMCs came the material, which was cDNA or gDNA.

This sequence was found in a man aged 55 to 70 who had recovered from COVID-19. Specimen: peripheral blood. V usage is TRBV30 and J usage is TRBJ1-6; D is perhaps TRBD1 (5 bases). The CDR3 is CAWSTLGGGSYNSPLHF. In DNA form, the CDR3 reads TGTGCCTGGAGCACCCTTGGGGGGGGTTCCTATAATTCACCCCTCCACTTT.